These 12 T cell receptor beta chains share one sample of origin, sequenced in a study of T cell responses to AZD1222 COVID-19 vaccine. Method: immunoSEQ multiplex PCR; TCRdb's copy keeps in-frame clones and lacks some. Altogether 140,000 to 150,000 clones are present, roughly nine tenths being singletons, with the ten largest covering 1.6%. This specimen was peripheral blood, taken on day 0 of AZD1222 vaccination. Receptors originate from an adult in good health.

The chain employs TRBV3-1 (or the pseudogene TRBV3-2) and TRBJ2-3, with 8 bases matching TRBD1. Germline-derived CDR1 and CDR2 are LGHDT and YNNKEL (reference sequence). This CDR3 comprises 14 residues. Trimming cost V 1 base and J 9 bases; bases outside gene matches: 6. The CDR3 here is CASSQVQGADTQYF. For the CDR3, the DNA is TGTGCCAGCAGCCAAGTCCAGGGGGCCGACACGCAGTATTTT.

V gene TRBV21-1 combines with J gene TRBJ2-2; TRBD1, the D gene given by the table, was not confirmed from the DNA. TRBV21-1 is described as a pseudogene. CDR3 length equals 16 residues. The CDR3 reads CASSLPRQGDTGELFF. DNA for the CDR3: TGTGCCAGCAGCCTGCCGAGGCAGGGGGACACCGGGGAGCTGTTTTTT.

A few counts support this clone. The rearrangement joins TRBV7-9 to TRBJ2-2, with D uncertain. CDR1 and CDR2 from the germline V gene are SEHNR and FQNEAQ (reference sequence). This CDR3 comprises 13 residues. Trimming removed 3 bases from V and 5 bases from J, with 7 bases in between. This CDR3 is CASSLGFTGELFF. The DNA for the CDR3 is TGTGCCAGCAGCTTGGGGTTTACCGGGGAGCTGTTTTTT.

The chain has TRBV9 and TRBJ2-5; weak D call: TRBD2 (5 bases). V was shortened by 2 bases and J by 0 bases, with 17 bases between the two germline ends. Germline V lookup: CDR1 SGDLS, CDR2 YYNGEE. This CDR3 spans 17 amino acids. CDR3 in amino acids: CASSVSNGLAYQETQYF. DNA of the CDR3: TGTGCCAGCAGCGTCTCCAACGGACTTGCGTACCAAGAGACCCAGTACTTC.

V gene TRBV9 combines with J gene TRBJ1-2, with TRBD1 identical over 9 bases. The CDR3 length is 16 residues. The germline gives CDR1 SGDLS, CDR2 YYNGEE. Trimming cost V 0 bases and J 3 bases; bases outside gene matches: 6. The CDR3 bases are TGTGCCAGCAGCGTAGGGGACAGGGTGCGGGACTATGGCTACACCTTC. Its translation is CASSVGDRVRDYGYTF.

The rearrangement uses TRBV5-6 and TRBJ1-6, with TRBD1 as a possible D gene (5 bases). CDR1 SGHDT and CDR2 YYEEEE come from the germline V gene. This CDR3 has 17 residues. V lost 0 bases to trimming and J lost 7 bases, with 17 bases between them. CDR3 DNA sequence: TGTGCCAGCAGCTTGGTAGGGGCCAGGTCCTGGAATTCACCCCTCCACTTT. Translating it yields CASSLVGARSWNSPLHF.

V and J are TRBV24-1 and TRBJ1-5; no clear D. The CDR3 length is 14 residues. Trimming shortened V by 0 bases and J by 3 bases, and 5 bases separated the two germline ends. CDR1 KGHDR and CDR2 SFDVKD come from the germline V gene. CDR3 bases: TGTGCCACCAGTGATTTGCAAGTCAATCAGCCCCAGCATTTT. Its protein is CATSDLQVNQPQHF.

V and J are TRBV19 and TRBJ1-2; D is ambiguous. Germline V lookup: CDR1 LNHDA, CDR2 SQIVND (reference sequence). The CDR3 is 13 residues long. The CDR3 coding sequence is TGTGCAGAGACGCGGCCCGGGGACTATGGCTACACCTTC. It yields the protein CAETRPGDYGYTF.

The chain combines TRBV6-5 with TRBJ2-5, with 7 bases aligning to TRBD1. CDR3 length: 13 residues. CDR1 MNHEY and CDR2 SVGAGI come from the germline V gene. The trim removed 2 bases at V and 4 bases at J, leaving 1 base unmatched. This CDR3 is CASSYTGAETQYF. In DNA form, the CDR3 reads TGTGCCAGCAGTTACACAGGGGCAGAGACCCAGTACTTC.

The chain has TRBV12-3 or TRBV12-4 and TRBJ1-2; D not certain. CDR3 length: 13 residues. The V end was cut by 6 bases, the J end by 4 bases, with 12 bases between. The CDR3 spells CASSLAWAYGYTF. The CDR3 region has the DNA TGTGCCAGCAGCCTAGCGTGGGCCTATGGCTACACCTTC.

The chain joins TRBV28 to TRBJ1-5; D gene ambiguous. The germline CDR1 and CDR2 sequences are MDHEN and SYDVKM. This CDR3 has 14 residues. V lost 8 bases to trimming and J lost 0 bases, with 11 bases between them. CDR3 sequence: CASWSEHSNQPQHF. Written as DNA, the CDR3 is TGTGCCAGCTGGTCAGAGCATAGCAATCAGCCCCAGCATTTT.

This chain links TRBV7-9 with TRBJ1-4; D remains ambiguous. CDR1 SEHNR and CDR2 FQNEAQ come from the germline V gene (reference sequence). The CDR3 spans 12 residues. Trimming left V 4 bases short and J 5 bases short, with 5 bases between. The CDR3 DNA reads as TGTGCCAGCAGCTCCCTCAATGAAAAACTGTTTTTT. This encodes CASSSLNEKLFF.